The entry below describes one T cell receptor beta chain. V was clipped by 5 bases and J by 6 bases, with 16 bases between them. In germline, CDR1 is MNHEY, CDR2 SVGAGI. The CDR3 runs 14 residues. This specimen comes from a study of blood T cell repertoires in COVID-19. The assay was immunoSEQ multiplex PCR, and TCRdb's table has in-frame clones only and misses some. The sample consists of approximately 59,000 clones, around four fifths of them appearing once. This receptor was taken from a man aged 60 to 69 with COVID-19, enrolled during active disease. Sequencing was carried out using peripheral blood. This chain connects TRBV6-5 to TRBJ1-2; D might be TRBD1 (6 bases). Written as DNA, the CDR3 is TGTGCCAGCAGTCCCTCAACAGGGCTAGATGGCTACACCTTC. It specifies CASSPSTGLDGYTF.